These 8 T cell receptor beta chains were all obtained from the same sample, sequenced in a study of blood T cell repertoires in COVID-19. The protocol was immunoSEQ multiplex PCR, while the TCRdb copy is restricted to in-frame clones and leaves out a portion. The sample shows under 350,000 clones, roughly 86% of them seen only once. The sequenced sample was peripheral blood. These receptors all stem from a man aged 65 to 85 with acute or convalescent COVID-19.

The chain combines TRBV4-1 with TRBJ1-6, with 7 nucleotides matching TRBD1. The V and J ends lost 3 bases and 7 bases, in that order; junction bases with no gene match: 3. CDR1 and CDR2 (germline): MGHRA, YSYEKL. The CDR3 extends over 14 amino acids. The CDR3 DNA is TGCGCCAGCAGCCACAGGGGGTTAAATTCACCCCTCCACTTT. Translation gives CASSHRGLNSPLHF.

The genes are TRBV4-1 and TRBJ2-3, with 9 bases aligning to TRBD2. Germline-derived CDR1 and CDR2 are MGHRA and YSYEKL. The CDR3 totals 18 residues. J gave up 5 bases and V 3 bases, and 15 bases lay outside the gene matches. In DNA form, the CDR3 reads TGCGCCAGCAGCCAGGACGGTGGGGGCGGGGGGGCCTTAGATACGCAGTATTTT. This codes for CASSQDGGGGGALDTQYF.

The chain employs TRBV20-1 and TRBJ1-5; 7 bases agree with TRBD1. The CDR3 runs 15 residues. Germline V gene data show CDR1 as DFQATT and CDR2 as SNEGSKA (reference sequence). Unmatched junction bases numbered 5, after V lost 3 bases and J lost 0 bases. The CDR3 sequence: CSASITGDSNQPQHF. In DNA form, the CDR3 reads TGCAGTGCTAGTATTACAGGGGATAGCAATCAGCCCCAGCATTTT.

The gene calls are TRBV28 and TRBJ2-7, with D perhaps matching TRBD2 (6 bases). The germline CDR1 and CDR2 sequences are MDHEN and SYDVKM. The length of the CDR3 is 14 residues. V was cut by 5 bases and J by 5 bases, with 16 bases left in between. The CDR3 is CASSTPGVKNEQYF. The CDR3 DNA is TGTGCCAGCAGTACACCGGGGGTCAAAAACGAGCAGTACTTC. Filled out from reference TRBV28 and TRBJ2-7, the complete variable domain reads DVKVTQSSRYLVKRTGEKVFLECVQDMDHENMFWYRQDPGLGLRLIYFSYDVKMKEKGDIPEGYSVSREKKERFSLILESASTNQTSMYLCASSTPGVKNEQYFGPGTRLTVT.

The chain couples TRBV27 to TRBJ2-1; D gene ambiguous. Trimming pared 2 bases from V and 5 bases from J, leaving 10 bases between. This CDR3 comprises 14 residues. Per the germline V gene, CDR1 is MNHEY and CDR2 is SMNVEV (reference sequence). CDR3 nucleotides: TGTGCCAGCAGTTTAGAAAAACTAAACAATGAGCAGTTCTTC. It specifies CASSLEKLNNEQFF.

CDR3 residues: CASSQQAGTGAEKLFF. In DNA form, the CDR3 reads TGTGCCAGCAGCCAGCAGGCTGGGACAGGGGCTGAAAAACTGTTTTTT. V is TRBV4-2 and J is TRBJ1-4; 10 positions match TRBD1. Germline V gene data show CDR1 as LGHNA and CDR2 as YNFKEQ. The CDR3 runs 16 residues. With 3 bases clipped from V and 7 bases from J, the junction kept 8 bases outside the gene matches.

This chain connects TRBV4-2 to TRBJ1-1; the D gene is possibly TRBD1 (5 bases). This CDR3 spans 16 amino acids. Trimming took off 4 bases at V and 4 bases at J, with 19 bases between the two ends. In germline, CDR1 is LGHNA, CDR2 YNFKEQ. The CDR3 spells CASSPYKRAGGTEAFF. In DNA, the CDR3 is TGTGCCAGCAGCCCCTATAAAAGGGCGGGGGGCACTGAAGCTTTCTTT.

The sample holds a few counts of this clone. The chain uses TRBV10-3 and TRBJ2-1; TRBD2 matches 8 bases. The V segment lost 9 bases and the J segment 3 bases; nucleotides outside the gene matches: 4. The CDR3 consists of 13 residues. The V gene's germline CDR1 is ENHRY and CDR2 SYGVKD. CDR3 nucleotide sequence: TGTGCCATTTTTAGCGGGAACTACAATGAGCAGTTCTTC. Amino acids: CAIFSGNYNEQFF.